Presented here are 13 T cell receptor beta chains from one specimen sequenced in a study of T cell repertoires in cytomegalovirus infection. Each CDR3 protein gets one entry after TCRdb re-called the reads with MiXCR. Found here are hundreds of thousands of distinct CDR3 sequences, around a third of them singletons; the top ten hold 18%. These receptors' targets are unknown. Sequences were derived from cultured PBMCs, sampled from culture after CMV antigen stimulation. The receptors here all came from a human donor in good health (CMV status not recorded). Some clones in this sample may be carry-over from other donors' samples.

The rearrangement links TRBV12-3 or TRBV12-4 to TRBJ1-3; D is perhaps TRBD1 (5 bases). This CDR3 comprises 14 residues. Between the trimmed V and J ends, which lost 4 bases and 2 bases, there was a span of 9 bases. The CDR3 sequence: CASSSQVAGNTIYF. DNA for the CDR3: TGTGCCAGCAGTTCACAGGTGGCTGGAAACACCATATATTTT.

With respect to this clonotype: Its ends do not fully match the called genes, so a read error is possible. The CDR3 sequence: CASSSGDPYNSPPHF. The CDR3 nucleotides read TGTGCCAGCAGCTCAGGGGATCCCTATAATTCACCCCCCCACTTT. The chain has TRBV7-2 and TRBJ1-6; possible D gene TRBD1, 6 bases. The CDR3 spans 15 residues. CDR1 and CDR2 from the germline V gene are SGHTA and FQGNSA.

CDR3 coding DNA: TGTGCCACCAGCCCTCGGGAGGGGCCCACCGGGGAGCTGTTTTTT. It translates to CATSPREGPTGELFF. This chain uses TRBV15 with TRBJ2-2; TRBD2 aligns across 8 bases. J was trimmed by 4 bases and V by 5 bases; bases with no gene match: 6. The CDR3 has 15 residues. CDR1 and CDR2 from the germline V gene are LNHNV and YYDKDF (reference sequence).

This chain joins TRBV6-2 or TRBV6-3 and TRBJ2-7; 9 bases agree with TRBD2. CDR1 and CDR2 (germline): MNHEY, SVGEGT. The CDR3 extends over 16 amino acids. V lost 5 bases, J lost 1 base, and 9 bases stayed unmatched. The CDR3 sequence is CASSPQRGARSYEQYF. The CDR3 DNA follows: TGTGCCAGCAGTCCCCAGCGGGGGGCCAGATCCTACGAGCAGTACTTC.

In this sample, this clonotype turned up a few times. V and J are TRBV7-2 and TRBJ2-7, with D uncertain. V lost 3 bases, J lost 2 bases, and 8 bases lay in between. The CDR3 is 13 residues long. Looked up from germline, CDR1 is SGHTA and CDR2 is FQGNSA. CDR3 loop: CASSFVAPYEQYF. Here the CDR3 DNA reads TGTGCCAGCAGCTTCGTGGCACCCTACGAGCAGTACTTC.

The rearrangement links TRBV4-1 to TRBJ1-1, with D unclear. The CDR3 is made up of 16 amino acids. Germline CDR1 reads MGHRA; CDR2 reads YSYEKL. V shed 3 bases and J shed 3 bases, with 17 bases lying between them. The CDR3 here is CASSHRHSKGYTEAFF. DNA for the CDR3: TGCGCCAGCAGCCACCGACACTCCAAAGGGTACACTGAAGCTTTCTTT.

This clonotype occurred a few times. The chain joins TRBV7-9 to TRBJ2-4; D might be TRBD1 (6 bases). Per germline, CDR1 SEHNR and CDR2 FQNEAQ (reference sequence). The CDR3 is made up of 16 amino acids. V lost 5 bases and J 3 bases, leaving 17 bases between the germline ends. The CDR3 DNA follows: TGTGCCAGCAGCCCTAGTGGGGACACTGTCAAAAACATTCAGTACTTC. Translated: CASSPSGDTVKNIQYF.

This clonotype appeared many times. This rearrangement joins TRBV6-2 or TRBV6-3 to TRBJ2-3; 9 bases agree with TRBD2. Germline CDR1 and CDR2: MNHEY and SVGEGT. The junction had 5 bases not matched to a gene; V was cut back by 7 bases and J by 3 bases. This CDR3 spans 14 amino acids. The CDR3 DNA reads as TGTGCCAGCACCAGCGGGAGGTCAACAGATACGCAGTATTTT. This encodes CASTSGRSTDTQYF.

This clonotype was recorded once. This may come from a read error, since a much larger clone is one base off. V is TRBV7-2 and J is TRBJ2-5, with TRBD2 matching over 9 bases. The length of the CDR3 is 15 residues. Germline V lookup: CDR1 SGHTA, CDR2 FQGNSA. The V gene end was trimmed by 8 bases and the J gene end by 5 bases; junction bases not matched to a gene: 12. CDR3 sequence reads: CASGRGMRGGETQYF. The CDR3 DNA reads TGTGCCAGCGGGAGAGGGATGCGGGGGGGCGAGACCCAGTACTTC.

As DNA, the CDR3 is TGTGCCAGCGGACAGGAGTCCTCCTATAATTCACCCCTCCACTTT. The encoded protein is CASGQESSYNSPLHF. This chain joins TRBV27 and TRBJ1-6; TRBD1 matches 7 bases. Germline V lookup: CDR1 MNHEY, CDR2 SMNVEV (reference sequence). V lost 8 bases, J lost 0 bases, and 4 bases stayed unmatched. CDR3 size: 15 residues.

The rearrangement uses TRBV18 and TRBJ1-5; the D is unclear. Trimming pared 3 bases from V and 5 bases from J, leaving 11 bases between. This CDR3 is 14 amino acids long. Germline-derived CDR1 and CDR2 are KGHSH and LQKENI. The CDR3 here is CASSPAGRDQPQHF. CDR3 bases: TGTGCCAGCTCACCGGCCGGGAGAGATCAGCCCCAGCATTTT.

This clonotype showed up just a few times. The chain joins TRBV6-5 to TRBJ2-1; no clear D. Germline CDR1 MNHEY, CDR2 SVGAGI. This CDR3 has 13 residues. The ends were cut back, 1 base at V and 5 bases at J, with 6 bases in the middle. CDR3 sequence (DNA): TGTGCCAGCAGTTACTGGAAGGACAATGAGCAGTTCTTC. As protein: CASSYWKDNEQFF.

This chain connects TRBV3-1 to TRBJ1-1; D perhaps matches TRBD1 (6 bases). CDR3 length: 15 amino acids. Germline CDR1 is LGHDT and CDR2 is YNNKEL (reference sequence). V shed 1 base and J shed 5 bases, with 14 bases lying between them. CDR3 nucleotide sequence: TGTGCCAGCAGCCAAGTTGGAGGGGGAGGAACTGAAGCTTTCTTT. Its translation: CASSQVGGGGTEAFF. The entire variable domain, with the rest obtained from reference TRBV3-1 and TRBJ1-1, is as follows: DTAVSQTPKYLVTQMGNDKSIKCEQNLGHDTMYWYKQDSKKFLKIMFSYNNKELIINETVPNRFSPKSPDKAHLNLHINSLELGDSAVYFCASSQVGGGGTEAFFGQGTRLTVV.